The 22 T cell receptor beta chains presented below share a single source sample, sequenced in a study of T cells in localized non-small cell lung cancer. Assay: immunoSEQ multiplex PCR; the TCRdb copy retains only in-frame clones and omits some. The table has hundreds of clones, roughly 28% seen once; the top ten hold 13%. The sequenced sample was normal lung tissue next to the tumor, obtained before any cancer treatment. The receptors come from a man aged 40-75 years with stage III lung adenocarcinoma.

The chain uses TRBV6-8 and TRBJ1-4, with TRBD1 identical over 7 bases. Germline CDR1 MNHGY, CDR2 SAAAGT. The CDR3 is 14 residues long. V shed 8 bases and J 2 bases; nucleotides not matched to a gene: 5. CDR3 nucleotides: TGTGCCAGCGCCGGACAGGTGACTAATGAAAAACTGTTTTTT. As protein: CASAGQVTNEKLFF.

This clone was counted a few times. The chain combines TRBV28 with TRBJ2-1; D unclear. The V gene lost 6 bases and the J gene lost 0 bases, with 15 bases spanning the gap. This CDR3 comprises 16 residues. The V gene's germline CDR1 is MDHEN and CDR2 SYDVKM. As DNA, the CDR3 is TGTGCCAGCAGCAAAGGACGCTCGAGCTCCTACAATGAGCAGTTCTTC. Its translation is CASSKGRSSSYNEQFF.

By share of the sample, this clone is medium-sized. The chain links TRBV11-3 to TRBJ1-2, with 7 nucleotides matching TRBD1. There are 16 residues in the CDR3. CDR1 and CDR2 (germline): SGHNT, YENEEA. Losses at the gene ends were 5 bases for V and 4 bases for J; bases not matched to a gene: 13. CDR3 residues: CASSPSLTGLSYGYTF. DNA for the CDR3: TGTGCCAGCAGCCCTTCGTTGACAGGGTTAAGCTATGGCTACACCTTC.

The V and J genes are TRBV12-1 and TRBJ2-7; the table gives TRBD1 as D, unverified against the DNA. TRBV12-1 is a documented pseudogene. The CDR3 runs to 16 residues. DNA of the CDR3: TGTGCCAGCAGCTTTGGCCCCAGGGGGCGCCTGTACGAGCAGTACTTC. As protein: CASSFGPRGRLYEQYF.

The V call is TRBV11-3, the J call TRBJ2-5, with 7 positions matching TRBD2. J lost 5 bases, V lost 3 bases, and 18 bases had no gene match. The CDR3 has 18 residues. In germline, CDR1 is SGHNT, CDR2 YENEEA. The DNA of the CDR3 is TGTGCCAGCAGCTTGGCGTCGACGAGGGGAGGGTATAGGGAGACCCAGTACTTC. Its protein is CASSLASTRGGYRETQYF.

This chain joins TRBV28 and TRBJ2-1; 9 bases are a match to TRBD2. CDR1 and CDR2 (germline): MDHEN, SYDVKM. With 7 bases clipped from V and 3 bases from J, the junction kept 10 bases outside the gene matches. The CDR3 length is 16 residues. The CDR3, as DNA: TGTGCCAGCAAACCCCTTCGACTAGCGGTCTACAATGAGCAGTTCTTC. It specifies CASKPLRLAVYNEQFF. The entire variable domain, with the rest obtained from reference TRBV28 and TRBJ2-1, is as follows: DVKVTQSSRYLVKRTGEKVFLECVQDMDHENMFWYRQDPGLGLRLIYFSYDVKMKEKGDIPEGYSVSREKKERFSLILESASTNQTSMYLCASKPLRLAVYNEQFFGPGTRLTVL.

The chain has TRBV11-3 and TRBJ1-2; 9 bases map to TRBD1. V lost 6 bases, J lost 2 bases, and 7 bases stayed unmatched. Per the germline V gene, CDR1 is SGHNT and CDR2 is YENEEA. The CDR3 length is 15 residues. In DNA, the CDR3 is TGTGCCAGCAGTTTGGGACAGGGAGTGAACTATGGCTACACCTTC. This codes for CASSLGQGVNYGYTF.

The CDR3: CASSLRQVSYEQYF. CDR3 in DNA: TGTGCCAGCAGCCTCCGACAGGTTTCCTACGAGCAGTACTTC. The chain recombines TRBV11-3 with TRBJ2-7; D is perhaps TRBD1 (6 bases). Germline V gene lookup returns CDR1 SGHNT and CDR2 YENEEA. V was pared by 5 bases and J by 1 base, with 12 bases between. This CDR3 region has 14 residues.

This clone has more than one count but fewer than ten. The chain links TRBV18 to TRBJ2-7; D is undetermined. The ends were cut back, 3 bases at V and 6 bases at J, with 15 bases in the middle. From germline, CDR1 is KGHSH and CDR2 LQKENI. CDR3 size: 14 residues. DNA for the CDR3: TGTGCCAGCTCACCTCCCGACCCCCTAACCGAGCAGTACTTC. Translating gives CASSPPDPLTEQYF.

This clone was detected only a few times. The V call is TRBV11-3, the J call TRBJ2-1, with TRBD2 as a possible D gene (5 bases). In germline, CDR1 is SGHNT, CDR2 YENEEA. CDR3 length: 14 amino acids. V was trimmed by 0 bases and J by 9 bases, leaving 12 bases between them. CDR3 bases: TGTGCCAGCAGCTTAGAACTAGGGTGGGGTGAGCAGTTCTTC. It is translated as CASSLELGWGEQFF.

In its sample, this clone is large. The rearrangement uses TRBV6-8 and TRBJ1-1; D is ambiguous. This CDR3 comprises 12 residues. CDR1 MNHGY and CDR2 SAAAGT come from the germline V gene. Trimming stripped 10 bases from V and 1 base from J, with 10 bases between. This chain's CDR3 is CATVDGNTEAFF. The CDR3 nucleotides read TGTGCCACCGTGGACGGGAACACTGAAGCTTTCTTT.

This clone rates as large. The chain links TRBV9 to TRBJ2-6, with a possible D match to TRBD1 (5 bases). This CDR3 has 15 amino acids. Trimming pared 0 bases from V and 1 base from J, leaving 5 bases between. Germline V CDR1 and CDR2: SGDLS, YYNGEE. DNA of the CDR3: TGTGCCAGCAGCGTAGCAGGGTCTGGGGCCAACGTCCTGACTTTC. The encoded protein is CASSVAGSGANVLTF.

The chain carries TRBV28 and TRBJ1-4; TRBD1 aligns across 7 bases. Looked up from germline, CDR1 is MDHEN and CDR2 is SYDVKM. There are 14 residues in the CDR3. The V gene end was trimmed by 1 base and the J gene end by 6 bases; junction bases not matched to a gene: 2. The CDR3: CASSLSGGDEKLFF. DNA of the CDR3: TGTGCCAGCAGTTTATCAGGGGGGGATGAAAAACTGTTTTTT.

CDR3 in amino acids: CASSDYTYEQYF. CDR3 bases: TGCGCCAGCAGTGATTACACTTACGAGCAGTACTTC. The chain couples TRBV10-2 to TRBJ2-7; no clear D gene. There are 12 residues in the CDR3. CDR1 and CDR2 from the germline V gene are WSHSY and SAAADI. Trimming left V 3 bases short and J 4 bases short, with 7 bases between.

This clone was detected only a few times. The chain employs TRBV11-3 and TRBJ2-7, with D maybe TRBD1 (5 bases). V was clipped by 0 bases and J by 3 bases, with 12 bases between them. The CDR3 length is 15 residues. Per germline, CDR1 SGHNT and CDR2 YENEEA. CDR3 sequence: CASSLETGGFYEQYF. In nucleotides, the CDR3 is TGTGCCAGCAGCTTAGAAACAGGTGGATTCTACGAGCAGTACTTC.

This clone is medium-sized. The chain recombines TRBV11-3 with TRBJ1-2; 7 bases are shared with TRBD1. Germline loops: CDR1 SGHNT, CDR2 YENEEA. The CDR3 has 14 amino acids. The V segment lost 5 bases and the J segment 4 bases; nucleotides outside the gene matches: 7. The CDR3 region has the DNA TGTGCCAGCAGCCCAGCAGGGGGGGGCTATGGCTACACCTTC. Protein: CASSPAGGGYGYTF.

This clone was counted only a few times. The V gene is TRBV25-1, the J gene TRBJ2-3; possibly TRBD1 for D (5 bases). CDR1 is MGHDK, CDR2 SYGVNS, per germline. V was clipped by 9 bases and J by 0 bases, with 16 bases between them. This CDR3 spans 15 amino acids. DNA for the CDR3: TGTGCCAGTACAGGCTCCACTCTCAGCACAGATACGCAGTATTTT. Translated, it gives CASTGSTLSTDTQYF.

The chain links TRBV6-8 to TRBJ2-4, with no clear D. The CDR3 runs 17 residues. V was trimmed by 6 bases and J by 0 bases, leaving 18 bases between them. CDR1 MNHGY and CDR2 SAAAGT come from the germline V gene. CDR3 loop: CASRAPSVGLAKNIQYF. DNA of the CDR3: TGTGCCAGCAGAGCCCCCTCGGTAGGGTTAGCCAAAAACATTCAGTACTTC.

J is TRBJ1-2 and V is TRBV14, with no clear D. There are 15 residues in the CDR3. Deletions cut 4 bases from V and 2 bases from J, with 14 bases between. The germline gives CDR1 SGHDN, CDR2 FVKESK. DNA of the CDR3: TGTGCCAGCAGCCTTCCGGGGTCGGGCAACTATGGCTACACCTTC. This gives the protein CASSLPGSGNYGYTF.

The J gene is TRBJ2-7, the V gene TRBV29-1; a possible D gene is TRBD1 (5 bases). This CDR3 has 12 amino acids. V was shortened by 4 bases and J by 0 bases, with 7 bases between the two germline ends. Germline V gives CDR1 SQVTM, CDR2 ANQGSEA. For the CDR3, the DNA is TGCAGCGTTGGACAGACCTCCTACGAGCAGTACTTC. Protein sequence: CSVGQTSYEQYF.

The chain carries TRBV11-3 and TRBJ2-5; D is ambiguous. Trimming removed 2 bases at V and 3 bases at J, with 13 bases between. Germline V gene sequence: CDR1 SGHNT, CDR2 YENEEA. The CDR3 runs to 15 residues. The CDR3 DNA reads TGTGCCAGCAGCTTACGTCCAGCGCCCGAAGAGACCCAGTACTTC. Its protein product is CASSLRPAPEETQYF.

This clone was seen just once. J is TRBJ1-5 and V is TRBV28; D remains ambiguous. Trimming cost V 6 bases and J 2 bases, with 17 bases left between them. This CDR3 has 16 amino acids. The V gene's germline CDR1 is MDHEN and CDR2 SYDVKM. The CDR3 bases are TGTGCCAGCAGCCCCCTGATGGGGTCTGGCAATCAGCCCCAGCATTTT. It encodes CASSPLMGSGNQPQHF.